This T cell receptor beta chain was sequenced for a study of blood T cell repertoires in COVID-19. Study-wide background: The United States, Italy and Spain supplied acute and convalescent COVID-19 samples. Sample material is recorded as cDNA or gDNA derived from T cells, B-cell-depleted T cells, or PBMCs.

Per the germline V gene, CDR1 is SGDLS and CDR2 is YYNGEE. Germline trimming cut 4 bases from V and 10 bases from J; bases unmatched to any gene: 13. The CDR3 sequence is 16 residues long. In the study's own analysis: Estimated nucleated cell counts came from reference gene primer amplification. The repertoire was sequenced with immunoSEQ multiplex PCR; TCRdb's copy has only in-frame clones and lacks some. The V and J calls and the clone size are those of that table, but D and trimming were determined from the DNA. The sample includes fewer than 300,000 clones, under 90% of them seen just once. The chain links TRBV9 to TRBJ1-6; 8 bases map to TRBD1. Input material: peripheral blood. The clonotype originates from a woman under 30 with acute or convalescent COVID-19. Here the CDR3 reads CASSPGVGQGASPLHF. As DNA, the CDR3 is TGTGCCAGCAGCCCTGGGGTTGGTCAGGGGGCATCACCCCTCCACTTT.